This entry describes one TCR beta chain. This clonotype has more than one count but fewer than ten. The target of this receptor is not known. No quality values exist for individual bases; no much larger clone is one base distant. The CDR3 numbers 14 residues from cysteine through phenylalanine. Left in the record is the CDR3 DNA by itself, 42 bases read in frame from the first base. The germline V gene (reference sequence) supplies CDR1 DFQATT and CDR2 SNEGSKA. V sheds 6 bases and J sheds 3 bases, leaving 16 bases between their ends. The sample originates from a study of identical twins (dated by TCRdb to between 2015 and 2016). With respect to the entire study: To test whether fetal clonotypes persist, this study deep-sequenced TCR alpha and beta repertoires from monozygotic twins, from unrelated adults of various ages, and from cord blood. To rule out contamination, the twin experiments were replicated at different times with different library preparation protocols.

Every donor was a healthy Caucasian. The researchers also sequenced three unrelated adults who were not twins: a male aged 18 to 29, a male aged 50 to 59, and a female aged 50 to 59. Miltenyi CD45RO+ enrichment and human naive T-cell isolation kits were used to isolate memory (CD45RO+) and naive T cells from PBMC. Libraries were prepared through 5' RACE. Instrument on record: Illumina HiSeq 2000. A universal primer binding site was introduced by template switching, and a unique molecular identifier was present in the final cDNA, enabling accurate counting of TCR cDNA molecules. Specific primers in the conserved constant-segment region were used to synthesize first-strand cDNA for the TCR alpha and beta chains. To control for contamination, each cDNA library was double barcoded with a SMART-Mk sample barcode plus Illumina barcodes. Two successive PCR steps introduced TruSeq adapter sequences along with Illumina sample barcodes. Sequencing of the TCR alpha and beta cDNA libraries was done on the Illumina HiSeq platform using custom primers. As for the original processing: MiGEC was used to process raw reads and extract unique molecular identifiers, and MiXCR was used to find CDR3 positions. Recombination models were inferred per individual with the repgenHMM and IGoR tools using an EM algorithm. Shared clonotype analysis was performed with the tcR package in R, normalizing sharing by the product of cloneset sizes. Out-of-frame nonproductive sequences were analyzed to study raw recombination free of thymic and clonal selection effects. TCRdb applied fastp at Q25 and MiXCR to the public reads, then kept only in-frame beta chains. Merged by CDR3 protein, the rows form single entries marked with the most common genes and DNA. The V and J calls come from TCRdb's annotation, not from the publication. For this sample the table gives roughly 350,000 distinct CDR3 sequences, of which roughly 9% were detected only once. The ten largest account for more than 8% of the sample.

General study outcomes and caveats: Out-of-frame TCR alpha sharing in monozygotic twins was systematically underestimated by recombination models, whereas sharing between unrelated individuals was in agreement with the recombination models. Conclusions relied on cross-sectional statistical analysis, since the same donors could not be followed over many years. Compared with coincidental sharing between unrelated individuals, out-of-frame TCR alpha sequences shared between twins had an excess of sequences with low generation probability. Abundant cord blood beta clonotypes had fewer insertions, young adult naive repertoires showed a similar but weaker trend, and memory repertoires showed no such trend. Zero-insertion analyses could be partly confounded by invariant T cells such as MAIT and iNKT, though diverse VJ usage argued against such confounding for most clonotypes. Excess twin sharing in beta out-of-frame sequences was weaker because fewer shared sequences lowered the signal-to-noise ratio.

The clonotype comes from a woman in her forties or fifties in good health. The rearranged chain carries TRBV20-1 and TRBJ2-3; the D call could be TRBD1 or TRBD2, with each sharing 5 bases. Source material: naive T cells sorted from blood. The cell subset or site tag for this specimen amounts to: cells isolated with a human naive T-cell isolation kit. CDR3 reads: CSADPGRTTDTQYF. The DNA is as follows: TGCAGTGCCGACCCGGGACGAACAACAGATACGCAGTATTTT.